A selection of T cell receptor beta chains follows, all from one sample in a study of cytomegalovirus exposure and HLA in healthy donors. Profiled with immunoSEQ multiplex PCR; TCRdb holds only in-frame clones, not every one. Here the sample spans about 190,000 clones, 79% being singletons. Sequenced material: PBMCs. The receptors here all came from a woman aged 18-29 years in good health and CMV-seronegative. Both conserved end residues are part of each CDR3. D genes are given only for firm matches. Clone size is not always given. Where it is, it says once, few, many or a class for expanded clones.

CDR3 protein	CDR3 DNA	D gene	J gene	clone size	CDR3 length	V gene
CASSQDWTSGSYEQYF	TGCGCCAGCAGCCAAGATTGGACTAGCGGTTCCTACGAGCAGTACTTC	TRBD2	TRBJ2-7	once	16	TRBV4-1
CASTWTGFNEQFF	TGTGCCAGTACCTGGACAGGGTTCAATGAGCAGTTCTTC	TRBD1	TRBJ2-1	-	13	TRBV19
CAISGGETTDTQYF	TGTGCCATCAGTGGGGGCGAAACAACGGATACGCAGTATTTT	-	TRBJ2-3	-	14	TRBV10-3
CASSVGEGLRDGYTF	TGTGCCAGCAGCGTAGGGGAAGGGTTGAGGGATGGCTACACCTTC	-	TRBJ1-2	-	15	TRBV9
CASSYADRGGYEQYF	TGTGCCAGCAGTTATGCGGACAGGGGGGGATACGAGCAGTACTTC	TRBD1	TRBJ2-7	-	15	TRBV6-6
CASSESGWQALANTGELFF	TGTGCCAGCAGTGAATCGGGGTGGCAGGCCCTTGCGAACACCGGGGAGCTGTTTTTT	-	TRBJ2-2	-	19	TRBV6-1
CASTPARRNTEAFF	TGTGCCAGTACCCCCGCCCGGAGGAACACTGAAGCTTTCTTT	-	TRBJ1-1	few	14	TRBV19
CASSIQDRGNYGYTF	TGTGCCAGTAGTATCCAGGACAGGGGGAACTATGGCTACACCTTC	TRBD1	TRBJ1-2	few	15	TRBV19
CASSLDRHSGNTIYF	TGCGCCAGCAGCTTGGACCGACATTCTGGAAACACCATATATTTT	-	TRBJ1-3	few	15	TRBV5-1
CASRDSFSYEQYF	TGTGCCAGCAGGGACAGTTTTTCCTACGAGCAGTACTTC	-	TRBJ2-7	-	13	TRBV7-9
CASSLSRDGTEAFF	TGTGCCAGCAGCTTAAGCAGGGATGGGACTGAAGCTTTCTTT	-	TRBJ1-1	-	14	TRBV7-3
CASSLAGADSGNTIYF	TGTGCCAGCAGCTTAGCGGGCGCGGACAGCGGAAACACCATATATTTT	-	TRBJ1-3	-	16	TRBV7-9
CASSRRGGSYEQYF	TGTGCCAGCAGCCGAAGGGGCGGTTCCTACGAGCAGTACTTC	-	TRBJ2-7	-	14	TRBV11-2
CASSLRVGAGVRETQYF	TGTGCCAGCAGTTTAAGGGTGGGAGCGGGGGTGAGGGAGACCCAGTACTTC	TRBD2	TRBJ2-5	-	17	TRBV28
CASSPLQGNSYNEQFF	TGTGCCAGCAGTCCCCTACAGGGGAACTCCTACAATGAGCAGTTCTTC	TRBD1	TRBJ2-1	-	16	TRBV28
CASSLGQKSTDTQYF	TGTGCCAGCAGCTTAGGGCAGAAAAGCACAGATACGCAGTATTTT	-	TRBJ2-3	few	15	TRBV7-2
CASSDQGARGDTQYF	TGTGCCAGTAGTGATCAGGGGGCGCGCGGAGATACGCAGTATTTT	TRBD1	TRBJ2-3	once	15	TRBV19
CASRSSGTGEQYF	TGTGCCAGCAGGTCTAGCGGGACCGGCGAGCAGTACTTC	TRBD2	TRBJ2-7	-	13	TRBV2
CASTLSSRGNSPLHF	TGTGCCAGCACCCTTTCCAGCAGAGGGAATTCACCCCTCCACTTT	-	TRBJ1-6	-	15	TRBV7-2
CASSNWPHDSYEQYF	TGCGCCAGCAGTAATTGGCCCCATGACTCCTACGAGCAGTACTTC	-	TRBJ2-7	few	15	TRBV10-2
CSANQGNGYTF	TGCAGTGCCAACCAGGGTAATGGCTACACCTTC	-	TRBJ1-2	-	11	TRBV20-1
CASTPSGDWNTGELFF	TGTGCCAGCACCCCAAGTGGAGACTGGAACACCGGGGAGCTGTTTTTT	-	TRBJ2-2	once	16	TRBV9
CASSSRDKNTGELFF	TGTGCCAGCAGCTCCCGGGACAAAAACACCGGGGAGCTGTTTTTT	-	TRBJ2-2	-	15	TRBV11-3
CASSGTDRNTEAFF	TGCGCCAGCAGTGGAACCGACAGGAACACTGAAGCTTTCTTT	-	TRBJ1-1	-	14	TRBV10-2
CASSFRHSANTGELFF	TGTGCCAGCAGCTTTCGACACTCCGCGAACACCGGGGAGCTGTTTTTT	-	TRBJ2-2	-	16	TRBV7-6
CASSTRDRVSAGELFF	TGCGCCAGCAGCACCCGGGACAGGGTTTCCGCCGGGGAGCTGTTTTTT	TRBD1	TRBJ2-2	-	16	TRBV5-1
CASSLNTGGYYGYTF	TGTGCCAGCAGCTTAAATACGGGGGGCTACTATGGCTACACCTTC	-	TRBJ1-2	-	15	TRBV7-3
CASSVAGPPQGNTIYF	TGTGCCAGCAGCGTAGCTGGGCCCCCACAAGGAAACACCATATATTTT	-	TRBJ1-3	-	16	TRBV9
CAISLLGSSYNEQFF	TGTGCCATCAGCCTCCTAGGGAGTTCCTACAATGAGCAGTTCTTC	-	TRBJ2-1	-	15	TRBV10-3
CASSPYSPGQAQGQYF	TGCGCCAGCAGCCCCTATAGCCCGGGACAGGCCCAGGGGCAGTATTTT	TRBD1	TRBJ2-3	-	16	TRBV4-1
CASSSYSRTDTQYF	TGTGCCAGCAGCTCGTACTCCCGCACAGATACGCAGTATTTT	-	TRBJ2-3	-	14	TRBV7-9
CASSSTVQNTEAFF	TGTGCCAGCAGCTCTACAGTCCAGAACACTGAAGCTTTCTTT	-	TRBJ1-1	-	14	TRBV7-9
CASSHPPTGGFSCNQPQHF	TGTGCCAGCAGTCACCCTCCTACAGGGGGCTTCAGTTGCAATCAGCCCCAGCATTTT	-	TRBJ1-5	-	19	TRBV21-1
CASSPSIRTGLNSPLHF	TGTGCCAGCAGCCCCTCAATCAGGACAGGGTTAAATTCACCCCTCCACTTT	TRBD1	TRBJ1-6	few	17	TRBV9
CASSWGGVVEQYF	TGTGCCAGCAGCTGGGGGGGGGTTGTCGAGCAGTACTTC	TRBD2	TRBJ2-7	few	13	TRBV7-3
CASSQFLREGEQYF	TGCGCCAGCAGCCAATTCTTAAGGGAGGGCGAGCAGTACTTC	TRBD2	TRBJ2-7	-	14	TRBV4-3
CASSFESGTQYF	TGTGCCAGCAGCTTCGAATCCGGTACGCAGTATTTT	-	TRBJ2-3	-	12	TRBV7-9
CASGLQGEQFF	TGTGCCAGCGGCCTTCAGGGTGAGCAGTTCTTC	-	TRBJ2-1	-	11	TRBV7-3
CASSPAGTEAFF	TGTGCCAGCAGCCCCGCCGGGACTGAAGCTTTCTTT	-	TRBJ1-1	once	12	TRBV7-9
CASSLRQGGQPQHF	TGTGCCAGCAGCTTGAGGCAGGGAGGTCAGCCCCAGCATTTT	-	TRBJ1-5	-	14	TRBV5-6
CASSWDREVSFDYEQYF	TGTGCCAGCAGTTGGGACAGGGAGGTTTCATTTGACTACGAGCAGTACTTC	TRBD1	TRBJ2-7	-	17	TRBV2
CASRRGTNTDTQYF	TGTGCCAGCAGGAGAGGGACTAACACAGATACGCAGTATTTT	TRBD2	TRBJ2-3	-	14	TRBV2
CASKFPGTYEQYF	TGTGCCAGCAAGTTCCCGGGTACCTACGAGCAGTACTTC	-	TRBJ2-7	-	13	TRBV28
CASSLLQDMNTEAFF	TGTGCCAGCAGTTTACTTCAGGACATGAACACTGAAGCTTTCTTT	-	TRBJ1-1	few	15	TRBV28
CASSLRGAATNEKLFF	TGTGCCAGTAGTCTGAGAGGTGCTGCAACTAATGAAAAACTGTTTTTT	-	TRBJ1-4	once	16	TRBV19
CASSLAGTGDGYTF	TGTGCCAGCAGCTTAGCCGGGACAGGGGATGGCTACACCTTC	TRBD1	TRBJ1-2	-	14	TRBV7-9
CASRPGGGDNQPQHF	TGTGCCAGCAGACCTGGCGGGGGGGATAATCAGCCCCAGCATTTT	-	TRBJ1-5	-	15	TRBV28
CASIPEGASYEQYF	TGCGCCAGCATCCCCGAGGGGGCCTCCTACGAGCAGTACTTC	TRBD1	TRBJ2-7	-	14	TRBV10-2
CASSVRDSYEQYF	TGTGCCAGCAGCGTCCGGGACAGCTACGAGCAGTACTTC	TRBD1	TRBJ2-7	-	13	TRBV11-3
CASSWTIVYEQYF	TGTGCCAGCAGCTGGACTATAGTCTACGAGCAGTACTTC	-	TRBJ2-7	-	13	TRBV6-1
CASSLVRTGQTEAFF	TGTGCCAGCAGCTTAGTCCGGACAGGGCAAACTGAAGCTTTCTTT	TRBD1	TRBJ1-1	-	15	TRBV7-2
CASSRNSGTGGNSNQPQHF	TGTGCCAGCAGCCGAAACTCCGGGACAGGGGGCAATAGCAATCAGCCCCAGCATTTT	TRBD1	TRBJ1-5	few	19	TRBV7-9
CSVASGYGANVLTF	TGCAGCGTTGCTAGTGGTTATGGGGCCAACGTCCTGACTTTC	-	TRBJ2-6	-	14	TRBV29-1
CASSIDRGRRGRNEQFF	TGTGCCAGTAGTATAGATCGGGGTCGGAGGGGGCGGAATGAGCAGTTCTTC	-	TRBJ2-1	few	17	TRBV19
CASSLTGEDTGELFF	TGTGCCAGCAGCCTGACAGGGGAGGACACCGGGGAGCTGTTTTTT	TRBD1	TRBJ2-2	-	15	TRBV11-2
CASSPDRASPTREQYF	TGTGCCAGCAGCCCTGACAGGGCCTCCCCTACGCGTGAGCAGTACTTC	TRBD1	TRBJ2-7	-	16	TRBV7-8
CAWSVAGQGEQPQHF	TGTGCCTGGAGTGTAGCGGGACAGGGAGAACAGCCCCAGCATTTT	TRBD1	TRBJ1-5	-	15	TRBV30
CASRPLSRTGNSPYGYTF	TGTGCCAGCAGGCCATTGTCAAGGACAGGGAACAGTCCCTATGGCTACACCTTC	TRBD1	TRBJ1-2	-	18	TRBV27
CASSTGGLNTEAFF	TGTGCCAGCAGCACGGGAGGGCTGAACACTGAAGCTTTCTTT	-	TRBJ1-1	-	14	TRBV7-9
CASMLGRVNTEAFF	TGTGCCAGCATGCTCGGGCGGGTGAACACTGAAGCTTTCTTT	-	TRBJ1-1	once	14	TRBV28